What follows describes a single T cell receptor (beta chain). The junction departs from the called germline gene at one end, perhaps through a read error. RNA, at about 0.5 to 1 ug, was reverse transcribed with random hexamers. The amplification used immunoSEQ multiplex PCR on TCR beta CDR3; it spanned 54 Vbeta and 13 Jbeta. TCRdb re-analysed the immunoSEQ multiplex PCR reads in MiXCR, keeping a single row per CDR3 protein. In the table there are about 120,000 distinct CDR3 sequences, around 90% of which are singletons. TCR beta from blood CD8+ and CD4+ T cells was sequenced. TEMRA cells underwent FACS enrichment and CD8+ and CD4+ T cells underwent negative isolation. This CDR3 has 11 residues. Germline V lookup: CDR1 MGHDK, CDR2 SYGVNS. The record originates from a study of CD8 T cells in Susac syndrome.

The J gene is TRBJ1-2, the V gene TRBV25-1, with D perhaps TRBD1 (5 bases). This clonotype originated in a human donor in good health. The material sequenced was CD4+ T cells from PBMCs. CDR3: CASSASGRWDF. In DNA, the CDR3 is TGTGCCAGCAGTGCCTCAGGGAGGTGGGACTTC.